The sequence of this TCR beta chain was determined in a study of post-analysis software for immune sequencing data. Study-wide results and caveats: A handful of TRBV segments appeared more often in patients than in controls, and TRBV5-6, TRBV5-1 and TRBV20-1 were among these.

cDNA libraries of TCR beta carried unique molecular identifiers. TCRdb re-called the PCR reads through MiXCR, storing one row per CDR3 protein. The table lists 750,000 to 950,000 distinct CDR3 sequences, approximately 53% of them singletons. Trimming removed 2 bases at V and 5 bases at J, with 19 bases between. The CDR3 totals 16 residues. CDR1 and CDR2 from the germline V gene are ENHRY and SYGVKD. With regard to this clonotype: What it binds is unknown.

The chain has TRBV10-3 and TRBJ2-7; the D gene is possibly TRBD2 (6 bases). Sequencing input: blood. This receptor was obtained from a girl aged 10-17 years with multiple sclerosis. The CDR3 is CAISETPGLTSNEQYF. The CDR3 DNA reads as TGTGCCATCAGTGAGACACCGGGACTCACCTCGAACGAGCAGTACTTC.